A selection of T cell receptor beta chains follows, all from one sample in a study of T cell changes during pregnancy in multiple sclerosis. Here immunoSEQ multiplex PCR was the method, and the copy in TCRdb shows in-frame clones only, minus some. This sample carries 78,000 or so clones, about 91% of them seen once, and the ten largest clones take approximately 1.4%. Source: peripheral blood, taken before pregnancy. All receptors derive from a female donor with multiple sclerosis, enrolled in a pregnancy study. Each CDR3 is given with its conserved first and last residue. D genes are given only for firm matches. The listing skips clone size in some rows; elsewhere it reads once, few, many or a size class.

v_call: TRBV7-3
j_call: TRBJ2-5
clone_size: .
d_call: TRBD1
cdr3_nt: TGTGCCAGCAGCTTAAGGGCAGGGGGCCTGGAGACCCAGTACTTC
cdr3_aa: CASSLRAGGLETQYF

v_call: TRBV6-1
j_call: TRBJ1-2
clone_size: once
d_call: .
cdr3_nt: TGTGCCAGCAGTGCCCGGACAGATAACTATGGCTACACCTTC
cdr3_aa: CASSARTDNYGYTF

v_call: TRBV11-2
j_call: TRBJ2-5
clone_size: .
d_call: .
cdr3_nt: TGTGCCAGCAGCTTAGAAGGGGGGGCCGGGGAGACCCAGTACTTC
cdr3_aa: CASSLEGGAGETQYF

v_call: TRBV5-1
j_call: TRBJ2-6
clone_size: .
d_call: .
cdr3_nt: TGCGCCAGCAGCCTCGTTTCCGTTAAGCTCCTCTCTGGGGCCAACGTCCTGACTTTC
cdr3_aa: CASSLVSVKLLSGANVLTF

v_call: TRBV4-2
j_call: TRBJ1-2
clone_size: .
d_call: .
cdr3_nt: TGTGCCAGCAGCCAAGAAGGGGCCCTCGCGGCCTATGGCTACACCTTC
cdr3_aa: CASSQEGALAAYGYTF

v_call: TRBV11-3
j_call: TRBJ2-1
clone_size: .
d_call: TRBD2
cdr3_nt: TGTGCCAGCAGCCCGACTCGATGCGGGGGGGCCTGTGAGCAGTTCTTC
cdr3_aa: CASSPTRCGGACEQFF

v_call: TRBV9
j_call: TRBJ2-1
clone_size: .
d_call: TRBD2
cdr3_nt: TGTGCCAGCAGCGGCCCCGGGGGGGCTTGGTACAATGAGCAGTTCTTC
cdr3_aa: CASSGPGGAWYNEQFF

v_call: TRBV18
j_call: TRBJ1-4
clone_size: .
d_call: TRBD1
cdr3_nt: TGTGCCAGCTCACCACCCGGGACAGCGAATAATGAAAAACTGTTTTTT
cdr3_aa: CASSPPGTANNEKLFF

v_call: TRBV7-9
j_call: TRBJ2-3
clone_size: .
d_call: .
cdr3_nt: TGTGCCAGCAGCTTTATGCGGGGTTGGAGTCCGCAGTATTTT
cdr3_aa: CASSFMRGWSPQYF

v_call: TRBV18
j_call: TRBJ2-1
clone_size: .
d_call: TRBD1
cdr3_nt: TGTGCCAGCTCACCTGGGACAGGGGGGAATGAGCAGTTCTTC
cdr3_aa: CASSPGTGGNEQFF

v_call: TRBV19
j_call: TRBJ1-6
clone_size: .
d_call: TRBD1
cdr3_nt: TGTGCCAGGGCCCGCCAACAGGGGGGGATTAATTCACCCCTCCACTTT
cdr3_aa: CARARQQGGINSPLHF

v_call: TRBV4-1
j_call: TRBJ1-4
clone_size: .
d_call: .
cdr3_nt: TGCGCCAGCAGCCCCGAGGGCCCTAATGAAAAACTGTTTTTT
cdr3_aa: CASSPEGPNEKLFF

v_call: TRBV14
j_call: TRBJ2-7
clone_size: .
d_call: .
cdr3_nt: TGTGCCAGCAGCCACCCTCGCGATAGACTGAGCGACGAGCAGTACTTC
cdr3_aa: CASSHPRDRLSDEQYF

v_call: TRBV27
j_call: TRBJ2-7
clone_size: .
d_call: .
cdr3_nt: TGTGCCAGCAGCCCCTCTCCAGGGGTGGGCTCCTACGAGCAGTACTTC
cdr3_aa: CASSPSPGVGSYEQYF

v_call: TRBV6-7
j_call: TRBJ1-1
clone_size: .
d_call: TRBD1
cdr3_nt: TGTGCCAGCAGTCAGAAATTACAGGGGGCGAACACTGAAGCTTTCTTT
cdr3_aa: CASSQKLQGANTEAFF

v_call: TRBV19
j_call: TRBJ1-2
clone_size: .
d_call: TRBD1
cdr3_nt: TGTGCCAGTAGTCCGGCCCTGACAGGGACTGGTGGCTACACCTTC
cdr3_aa: CASSPALTGTGGYTF

v_call: TRBV7-8
j_call: TRBJ1-6
clone_size: .
d_call: .
cdr3_nt: TGTGCCAGCAGCCTGCCTCACAGCTCCTATAATTCACCCCTCCACTTT
cdr3_aa: CASSLPHSSYNSPLHF

v_call: TRBV13
j_call: TRBJ1-6
clone_size: .
d_call: .
cdr3_nt: TGTGCCAGCAGCTTAGGCCAGGGTTGGAATTCACCCCTCCACTTT
cdr3_aa: CASSLGQGWNSPLHF